This TCR beta chain appears in the sequencing data of a study of vaccination effects on CD4 cells after COVID-19. Peptide-pool stimulation followed by sequencing identified expanded antigen-specific CD4+ clonotypes in the ViraFEST assay. Cultured cells yielded isolated CD4+ T cells after more than nine days. A positive SARS-CoV-2 PCR test fell between March and December 2020. As their vaccination, participants received two doses of either BNT162b2 or mRNA-1273. In culture with 10 IU/ml IL-2 and roughly 10 ug/ml peptides, PBMC were grown at 1.5 million to 2 million per well. This CDR3 comprises 15 residues. Per the germline V gene, CDR1 is SGHAT and CDR2 is FQNNGV. V lost 5 bases to trimming and J lost 2 bases; unmatched junction nucleotides: 4. Notes on this clone: What it recognizes is unknown.

Assay: immunoSEQ multiplex PCR; the TCRdb copy retains only in-frame clones and omits some. The sample has fewer than 15,000 clones, around two thirds seen once. V and J are TRBV11-2 and TRBJ2-3; 10 bases align to TRBD1. This material consisted of CD4+ T cells from PBMCs cultured with HCoV-NL63 spike peptides, taken after COVID-19 vaccination. This TCR derives from a human donor who had a prior SARS-CoV-2 infection. The CDR3 DNA sequence: TGTGCCAGCAGCCCGGGACAGGGGACCACAGATACGCAGTATTTT. This codes for CASSPGQGTTDTQYF.